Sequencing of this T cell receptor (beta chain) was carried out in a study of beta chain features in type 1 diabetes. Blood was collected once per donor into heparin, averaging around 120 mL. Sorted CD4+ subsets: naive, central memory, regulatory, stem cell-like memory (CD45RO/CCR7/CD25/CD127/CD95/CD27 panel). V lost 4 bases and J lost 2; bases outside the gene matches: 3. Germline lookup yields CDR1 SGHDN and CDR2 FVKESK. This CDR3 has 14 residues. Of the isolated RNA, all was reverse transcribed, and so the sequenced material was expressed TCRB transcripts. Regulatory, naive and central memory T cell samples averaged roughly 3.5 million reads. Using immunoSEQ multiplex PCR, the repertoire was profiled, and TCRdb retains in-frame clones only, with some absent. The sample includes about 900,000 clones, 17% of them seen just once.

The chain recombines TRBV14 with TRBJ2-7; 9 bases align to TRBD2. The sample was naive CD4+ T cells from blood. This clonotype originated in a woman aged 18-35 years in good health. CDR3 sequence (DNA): TGTGCCAGCAGCCGACTAGCGGAGACCTACGAGCAGTACTTC. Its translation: CASSRLAETYEQYF. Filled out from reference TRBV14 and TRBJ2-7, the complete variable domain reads EAGVTQFPSHSVIEKGQTVTLRCDPISGHDNLYWYRRVMGKEIKFLLHFVKESKQDESGMPNNRFLAERTGGTYSTLKVQPAELEDSGVYFCASSRLAETYEQYFGPGTRLTVT.